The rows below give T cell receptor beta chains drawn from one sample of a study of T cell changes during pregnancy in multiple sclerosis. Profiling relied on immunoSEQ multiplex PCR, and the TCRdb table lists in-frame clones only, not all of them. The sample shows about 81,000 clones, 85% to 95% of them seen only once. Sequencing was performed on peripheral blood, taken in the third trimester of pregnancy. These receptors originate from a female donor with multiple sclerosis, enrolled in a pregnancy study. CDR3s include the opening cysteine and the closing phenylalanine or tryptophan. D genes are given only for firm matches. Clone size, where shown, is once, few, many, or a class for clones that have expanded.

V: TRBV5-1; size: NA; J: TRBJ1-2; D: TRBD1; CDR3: CASSLGVPDRGGYGYTF; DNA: TGCGCCAGCAGCTTGGGAGTCCCGGACAGGGGAGGGTATGGCTACACCTTC
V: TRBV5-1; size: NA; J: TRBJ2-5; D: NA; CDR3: CASSLDRPRRETQYF; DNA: TGCGCCAGCAGCTTAGACAGGCCCCGTAGGGAGACCCAGTACTTC
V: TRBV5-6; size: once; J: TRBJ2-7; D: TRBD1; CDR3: CASSQTSGTGYEQYF; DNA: TGTGCCAGCAGCCAAACCTCCGGGACAGGCTACGAGCAGTACTTC
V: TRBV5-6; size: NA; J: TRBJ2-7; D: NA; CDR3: CASSEKYEGEPYEQYF; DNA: TGTGCCAGCAGCGAGAAATACGAGGGAGAGCCCTACGAGCAGTACTTC
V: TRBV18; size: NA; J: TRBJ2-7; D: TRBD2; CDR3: CASSPGGEQYF; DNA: TGTGCCAGCTCACCGGGGGGGGAGCAGTACTTC
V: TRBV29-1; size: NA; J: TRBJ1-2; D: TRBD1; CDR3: CSVERQGPSDTF; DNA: TGCAGCGTTGAAAGACAGGGGCCCTCTGACACCTTC
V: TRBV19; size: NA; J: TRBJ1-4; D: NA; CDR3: CASHHHQGGANEKLFF; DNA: TGTGCCAGTCATCATCACCAGGGCGGCGCTAATGAAAAACTGTTTTTT
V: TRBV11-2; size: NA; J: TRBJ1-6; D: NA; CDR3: CASSRTEYSPLHF; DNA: TGTGCCAGCAGCCGGACAGAATATTCACCCCTCCACTTT
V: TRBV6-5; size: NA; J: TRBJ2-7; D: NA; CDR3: CAISPRGLYEQYF; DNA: TGTGCCATCTCACCCCGGGGTTTGTACGAGCAGTACTTC
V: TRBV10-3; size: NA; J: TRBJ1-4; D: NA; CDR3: CAISHSTETTNEKLFF; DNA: TGTGCCATCAGCCACTCGACTGAAACAACTAATGAAAAACTGTTTTTT
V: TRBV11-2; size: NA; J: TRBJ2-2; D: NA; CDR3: CASSKDSKNTGELFF; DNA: TGTGCCAGCAGCAAAGACAGCAAGAACACCGGGGAGCTGTTTTTT
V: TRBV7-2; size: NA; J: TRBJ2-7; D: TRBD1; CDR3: CASSFRGTAYEQYF; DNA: TGTGCCAGCAGCTTCCGAGGGACAGCCTACGAGCAGTACTTC
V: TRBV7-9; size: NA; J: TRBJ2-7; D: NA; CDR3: CASSLAGGEQYF; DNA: TGTGCCAGCAGCTTAGCCGGTGGCGAGCAGTACTTC
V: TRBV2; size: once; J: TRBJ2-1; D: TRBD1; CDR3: CASRGTDQSGEQFF; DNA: TGTGCCAGCAGGGGGACAGACCAGTCGGGTGAGCAGTTCTTC
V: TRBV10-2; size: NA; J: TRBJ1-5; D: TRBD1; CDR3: CASSLGTGNNGQPQHF; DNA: TGCGCCAGCTCCCTGGGGACAGGGAACAATGGTCAGCCCCAGCATTTT
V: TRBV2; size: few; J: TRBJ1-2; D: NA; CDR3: CASSVRGEDRTNYGYTF; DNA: TGTGCCAGCAGTGTCAGGGGTGAGGACCGGACTAACTATGGCTACACCTTC
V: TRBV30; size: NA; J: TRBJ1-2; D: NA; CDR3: CAWSPGGRGGYTF; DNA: TGTGCCTGGAGTCCTGGTGGGAGGGGGGGCTACACCTTC
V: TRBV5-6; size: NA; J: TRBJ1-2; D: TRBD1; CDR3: CASSSTDVQGSYGYTF; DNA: TGTGCCAGCAGCTCGACTGACGTACAGGGGTCTTATGGCTACACCTTC
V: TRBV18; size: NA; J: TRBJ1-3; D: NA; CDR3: CASSPVNSGNTIYF; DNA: TGTGCCAGCTCACCAGTTAACTCTGGAAACACCATATATTTT
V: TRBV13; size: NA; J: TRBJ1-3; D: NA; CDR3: CASSLGGQSSSGNTIYF; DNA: TGTGCCAGCAGCTTAGGAGGACAGTCTAGCTCTGGAAACACCATATATTTT
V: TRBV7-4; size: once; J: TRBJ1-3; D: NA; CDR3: CASSFRSSGNTIYF; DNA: TGTGCCAGCAGCTTTCGCAGTTCTGGAAACACCATATATTTT
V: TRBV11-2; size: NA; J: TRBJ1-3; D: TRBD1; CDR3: CASSWTGDSGNTIYF; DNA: TGTGCCAGCAGCTGGACAGGCGACTCTGGAAACACCATATATTTT
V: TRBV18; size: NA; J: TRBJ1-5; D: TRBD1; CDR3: CASSPGTTGHGQPQHF; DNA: TGTGCCAGCTCACCAGGGACGACAGGGCACGGTCAGCCCCAGCATTTT
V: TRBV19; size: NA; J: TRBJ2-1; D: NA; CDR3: CATARDTVYNEQFF; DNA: TGTGCCACCGCCCGGGACACCGTATACAATGAGCAGTTCTTC
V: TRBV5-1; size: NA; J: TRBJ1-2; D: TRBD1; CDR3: CASSLLGQATNYGYTF; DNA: TGCGCCAGCAGCTTGTTAGGACAGGCCACTAACTATGGCTACACCTTC
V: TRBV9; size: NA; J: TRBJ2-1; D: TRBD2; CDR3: CASSAAGGRIGNEQFF; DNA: TGTGCCAGCAGCGCGGCGGGAGGGAGAATTGGCAATGAGCAGTTCTTC
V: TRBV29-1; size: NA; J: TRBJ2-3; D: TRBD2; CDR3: CSVEDTRGGTDTQYF; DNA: TGCAGCGTTGAAGATACGCGGGGGGGCACAGATACGCAGTATTTT
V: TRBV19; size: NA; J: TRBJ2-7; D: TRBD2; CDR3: CASSIGLAGFSYEQYF; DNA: TGTGCCAGTAGTATTGGGCTAGCGGGCTTTTCCTACGAGCAGTACTTC
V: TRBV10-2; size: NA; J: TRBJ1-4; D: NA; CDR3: CASSEPETGKKGKLFF; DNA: TGCGCCAGCAGTGAGCCGGAAACAGGGAAGAAGGGGAAACTGTTTTTT
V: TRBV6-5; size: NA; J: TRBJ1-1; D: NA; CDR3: CASSNRAGETEAFF; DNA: TGTGCCAGCAGTAACAGGGCGGGGGAGACTGAAGCTTTCTTT
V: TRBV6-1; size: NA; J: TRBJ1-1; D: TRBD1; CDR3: CASSEWTGDTEAFF; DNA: TGTGCCAGCAGTGAATGGACAGGAGACACTGAAGCTTTCTTT
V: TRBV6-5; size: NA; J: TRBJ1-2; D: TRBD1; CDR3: CASSSRGTGRTYGYTF; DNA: TGTGCCAGCAGTTCCCGAGGGACAGGGAGGACCTATGGCTACACCTTC
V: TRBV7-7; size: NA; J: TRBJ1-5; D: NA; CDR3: CASSLVGGSNQPQHF; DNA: TGTGCTAGCAGCTTAGTTGGCGGTAGCAATCAGCCCCAGCATTTT
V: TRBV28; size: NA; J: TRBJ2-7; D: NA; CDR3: CASSSIGREQYF; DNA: TGTGCCAGCAGCAGCATAGGCAGGGAGCAGTACTTC
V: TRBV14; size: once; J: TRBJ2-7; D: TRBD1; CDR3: CASSQTGVEQYF; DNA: TGTGCCAGCAGCCAGACAGGGGTTGAGCAGTACTTC
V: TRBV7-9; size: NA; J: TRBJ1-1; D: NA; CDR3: CASSPPVSDAFF; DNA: TGTGCCAGCAGCCCCCCTGTAAGCGATGCTTTCTTT
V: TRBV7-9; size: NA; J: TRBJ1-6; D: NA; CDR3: CASSSVRPLHF; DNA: TGTGCCAGCAGCTCAGTCCGTCCCCTCCACTTT
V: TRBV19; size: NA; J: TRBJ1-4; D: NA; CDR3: CASREGATNEKLFF; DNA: TGTGCCAGCAGAGAGGGGGCAACTAATGAAAAACTGTTTTTT
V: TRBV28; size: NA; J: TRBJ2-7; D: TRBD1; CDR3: CASSFRQGPNYEQYF; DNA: TGTGCCAGCAGTTTCAGACAGGGGCCTAACTACGAGCAGTACTTC
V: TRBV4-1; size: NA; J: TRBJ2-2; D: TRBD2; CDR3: CASSQDQGLAGTNTGELFF; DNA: TGCGCCAGCAGCCAAGATCAGGGACTAGCGGGCACCAACACCGGGGAGCTGTTTTTT
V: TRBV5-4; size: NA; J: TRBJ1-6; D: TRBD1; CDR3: CASSSDRASPLHF; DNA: TGTGCCAGCAGCTCGGACAGGGCTTCACCCCTCCACTTT
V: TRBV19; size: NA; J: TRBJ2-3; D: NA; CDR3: CASTQNRVYTDTQYF; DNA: TGTGCCAGTACCCAGAACAGGGTGTACACAGATACGCAGTATTTT
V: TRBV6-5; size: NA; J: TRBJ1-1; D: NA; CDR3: CASRPDRSRKTEAFF; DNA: TGTGCCAGCAGACCTGACAGGTCTCGGAAAACTGAAGCTTTCTTT
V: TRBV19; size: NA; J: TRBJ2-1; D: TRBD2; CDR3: CASSIRLQAGVYNEQFF; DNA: TGTGCCAGTAGTATTAGACTCCAGGCGGGGGTCTACAATGAGCAGTTCTTC
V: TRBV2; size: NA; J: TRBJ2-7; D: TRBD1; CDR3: CASSSPGTGPYEQYF; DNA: TGTGCCAGCAGTTCCCCCGGGACAGGGCCCTACGAGCAGTACTTC
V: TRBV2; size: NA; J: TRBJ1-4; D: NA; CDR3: CASSGGAEKLFF; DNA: TGTGCCAGCAGTGGGGGCGCGGAAAAACTGTTTTTT
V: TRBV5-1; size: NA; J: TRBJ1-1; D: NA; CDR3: CASSYTGLQTEAFF; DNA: TGCGCCAGCAGCTACACAGGTCTACAAACTGAAGCTTTCTTT
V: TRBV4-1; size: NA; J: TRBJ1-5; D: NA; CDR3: CASSQVYSNQPQHF; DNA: TGCGCCAGCAGCCAAGTCTATAGCAATCAGCCCCAGCATTTT
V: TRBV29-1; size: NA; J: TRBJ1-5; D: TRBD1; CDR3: CSVAGTGDYSNQPQHF; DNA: TGCAGCGTTGCCGGGACAGGGGACTATAGCAATCAGCCCCAGCATTTT
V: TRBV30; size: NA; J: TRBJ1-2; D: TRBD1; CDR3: CAWFPGGGYTF; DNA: TGTGCCTGGTTTCCAGGGGGAGGCTACACCTTC
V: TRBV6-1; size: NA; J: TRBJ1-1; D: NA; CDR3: CASRGRAERREAFF; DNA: TGTGCCAGCAGGGGTAGGGCAGAGCGGCGTGAAGCTTTCTTT
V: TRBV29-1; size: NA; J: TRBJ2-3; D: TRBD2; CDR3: CSGRGGSSTDTQYF; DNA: TGCAGCGGACGGGGGGGATCTAGCACAGATACGCAGTATTTT
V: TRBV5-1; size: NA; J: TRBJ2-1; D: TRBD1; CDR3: CASSHQGDEQFF; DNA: TGCGCCAGCAGCCATCAGGGGGATGAGCAGTTCTTC